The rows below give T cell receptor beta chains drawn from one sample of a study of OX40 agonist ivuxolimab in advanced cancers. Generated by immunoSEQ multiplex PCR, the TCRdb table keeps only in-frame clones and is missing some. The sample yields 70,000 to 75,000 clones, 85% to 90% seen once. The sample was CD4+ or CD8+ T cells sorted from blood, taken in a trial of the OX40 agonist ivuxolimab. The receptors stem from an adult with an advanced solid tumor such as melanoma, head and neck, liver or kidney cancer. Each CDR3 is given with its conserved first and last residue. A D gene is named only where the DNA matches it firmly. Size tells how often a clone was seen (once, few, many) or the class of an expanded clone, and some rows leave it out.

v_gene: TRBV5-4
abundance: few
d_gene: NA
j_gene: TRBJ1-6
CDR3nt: TGTGCCAGCAGCTGGACAGCAAATTCACCCCTCCACTTT
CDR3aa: CASSWTANSPLHF

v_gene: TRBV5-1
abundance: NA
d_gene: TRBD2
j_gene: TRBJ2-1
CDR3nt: TGCGCCAGCAGCTTGGGTCCAGCGGGGGGCTACAATGAGCAGTTCTTC
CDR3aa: CASSLGPAGGYNEQFF

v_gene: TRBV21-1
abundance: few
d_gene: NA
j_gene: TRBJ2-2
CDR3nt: TGTGCCAGCAGAAGGGGCACCGGGGAGCTGTTTTTT
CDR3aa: CASRRGTGELFF

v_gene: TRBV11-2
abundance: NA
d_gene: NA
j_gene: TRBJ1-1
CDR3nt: TGTGCCAGCAGCTTAGGGACTTTAGGGGGGGGAAACACTGAAGCTTTCTTT
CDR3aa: CASSLGTLGGGNTEAFF

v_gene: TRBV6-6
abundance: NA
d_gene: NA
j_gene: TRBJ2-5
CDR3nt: TGTGCCAGCAGCAAGGGTGACTCCGGGACCCAGTACTTC
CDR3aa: CASSKGDSGTQYF

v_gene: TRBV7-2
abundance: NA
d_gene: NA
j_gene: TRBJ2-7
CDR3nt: TGTGCCAGCAGCCTACTGGCGGGGGCAGGGTACGAGCAGTACTTC
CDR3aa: CASSLLAGAGYEQYF

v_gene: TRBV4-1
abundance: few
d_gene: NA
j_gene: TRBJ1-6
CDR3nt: TGCGCCAGCAGCCAACGAACGTTTAATTCACCCCTCCACTTT
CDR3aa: CASSQRTFNSPLHF

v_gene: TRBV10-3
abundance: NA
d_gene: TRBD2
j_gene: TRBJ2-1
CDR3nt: TGTGCCATCAGTGAGCAACTAGCGGGAGGTTATGAGCAGTTCTTC
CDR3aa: CAISEQLAGGYEQFF

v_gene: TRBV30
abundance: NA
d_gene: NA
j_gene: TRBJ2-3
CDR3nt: TGTGCCTGGAGTAACGGGTTGGGAGGCACAGATACGCAGTATTTT
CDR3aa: CAWSNGLGGTDTQYF

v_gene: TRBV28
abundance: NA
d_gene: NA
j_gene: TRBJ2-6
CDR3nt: TGTGCCAGCAGAACAGGCCCCCCGGCCAACGTCCTGACTTTC
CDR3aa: CASRTGPPANVLTF

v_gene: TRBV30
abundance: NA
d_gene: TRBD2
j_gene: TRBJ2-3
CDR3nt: TGTGCCTGGAAACTAGCGGGATCCACAGATACGCAGTATTTT
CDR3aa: CAWKLAGSTDTQYF

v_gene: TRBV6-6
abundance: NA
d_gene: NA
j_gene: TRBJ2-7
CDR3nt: TGTGCCAGCAGCCTAGACAGACAAATAAATTACGAGCAGTACTTC
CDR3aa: CASSLDRQINYEQYF

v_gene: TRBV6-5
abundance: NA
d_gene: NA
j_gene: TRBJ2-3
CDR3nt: TGTGCCAGCAGTTCCACAGGGGATACGCAGTATTTT
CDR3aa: CASSSTGDTQYF

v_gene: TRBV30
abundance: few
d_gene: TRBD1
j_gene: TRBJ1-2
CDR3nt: TGTGCCTGGAGTCCCGCGGACAGGCCAACGGGCTACACCTTC
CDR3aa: CAWSPADRPTGYTF

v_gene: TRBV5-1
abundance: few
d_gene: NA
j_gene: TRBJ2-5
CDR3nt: TGCGCCAGCAGCTCCCGAGGAGGGGGCGTTGAGACCCAGTACTTC
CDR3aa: CASSSRGGGVETQYF

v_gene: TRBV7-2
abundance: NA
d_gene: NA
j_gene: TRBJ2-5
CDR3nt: TGTGCCAGCAGCTCCCAGGTGGAGACCCAGTACTTC
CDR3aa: CASSSQVETQYF

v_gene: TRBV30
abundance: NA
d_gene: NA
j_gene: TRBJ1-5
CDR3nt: TGTGCCTGGAGTTCGGACAGTAATCAGCCCCAGCATTTT
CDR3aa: CAWSSDSNQPQHF

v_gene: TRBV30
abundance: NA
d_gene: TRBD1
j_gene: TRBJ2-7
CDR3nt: TGTGCCTGGAACCTACCCGACAGGGAGATGTACTTC
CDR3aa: CAWNLPDREMYF

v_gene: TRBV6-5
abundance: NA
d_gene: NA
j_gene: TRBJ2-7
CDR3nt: TGTGCCAGCAGTTTGGACGGGGCCTACGAGCAGTACTTC
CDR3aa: CASSLDGAYEQYF